The 24 T cell receptor beta chains below were found in one sample sequenced in a study of control samples from healthy donors and cancer patients (dated by TCRdb to about 2020). Library method: the immunoSEQ multiplex PCR assay. TCRdb carries this immuneACCESS record with in-frame sequences only. Its versions omit some clonotypes, under half of them owing to an unresolved V gene in the studies checked, with the rest unexplained. The sample has about 130,000 clones on record, less than 90% of them singletons. The ten top clones hold 1.5% to 2% of the sample. The material sequenced was blood. The receptors come from a man younger than 35 in good health.

The V call is TRBV27, the J call TRBJ1-4; no reliable D call. CDR3 length: 15 residues. From germline, CDR1 is MNHEY and CDR2 SMNVEV (reference sequence). V lost 4 bases and J 7 bases, leaving 16 bases between the germline ends. CDR3 protein: CASSSLENLGEKLFF. The CDR3 DNA reads TGTGCCAGCAGTTCCCTGGAGAATCTAGGTGAAAAACTGTTTTTT.

CDR3: CASTGTADTQYF. The CDR3 nucleotides read TGTGCCAGCACGGGCACCGCGGATACGCAGTATTTT. This sequence joins TRBV6-5 and TRBJ2-3; D unresolved. With 7 bases removed from V and 6 bases from J, the gap between germline ends came to 11 bases. Germline V gene data show CDR1 as MNHEY and CDR2 as SVGAGI. The CDR3 loop spans 12 amino acids.

Concerning this clone itself: The identical CDR3 is also encoded by other nucleotide sequences in the sample. The V and J genes are TRBV18 and TRBJ1-5, with no clear D. This CDR3 is 13 amino acids long. The V end lost 3 bases, the J end lost 0 bases, and 3 bases lay between the germline ends. Germline CDR1 KGHSH, CDR2 LQKENI. CDR3 DNA sequence: TGTGCCAGCTCACCGGATAGCAATCAGCCCCAGCATTTT. It is translated as CASSPDSNQPQHF.

CDR3 residues: CAWGRFTGSGNTIYF. The CDR3 DNA reads as TGTGCCTGGGGCCGATTTACAGGATCTGGAAACACCATATATTTT. V and J are TRBV30 and TRBJ1-3; the D gene is possibly TRBD1 (5 bases). CDR1 is GTSNPN, CDR2 SVGIG, per germline (reference sequence). The CDR3 totals 15 residues. V lost 5 bases and J 1 base, leaving 15 bases between the germline ends.

The rearrangement uses TRBV9 and TRBJ1-2; 9 bases are shared with TRBD1. This CDR3 comprises 12 residues. The V and J ends lost 3 bases and 8 bases, in that order; junction bases with no gene match: 2. Germline V gene lookup returns CDR1 SGDLS and CDR2 YYNGEE. The CDR3 DNA reads TGTGCCAGCAGCGGGGACAGGGTCGGCTACACCTTC. Amino acid sequence: CASSGDRVGYTF.

V and J are TRBV6-5 and TRBJ2-7; D is tentatively TRBD1 or TRBD2 (6 bases each). There are 15 residues in the CDR3. The germline gives CDR1 MNHEY, CDR2 SVGAGI. V lost 6 bases to trimming and J lost 2 bases, with 17 bases between them. In nucleotides, the CDR3 is TGTGCCAGCAGCCGGGGGCAGGGCGACGCCTACGAGCAGTACTTC. This codes for CASSRGQGDAYEQYF.

This clone has only one observation. J is TRBJ2-5 and V is TRBV9; D is unclear. Germline V gene lookup returns CDR1 SGDLS and CDR2 YYNGEE. The CDR3 has 13 amino acids. Trimming left V 4 bases short and J 0 bases short, with 7 bases between. CDR3 residues: CASSPEYQETQYF. CDR3 DNA sequence: TGTGCCAGCAGCCCTGAGTACCAAGAGACCCAGTACTTC.

In its sample, this clone was seen once. This sequence joins TRBV14 and TRBJ2-1, with TRBD2 matching 8 bases. V shed 0 bases, J shed 3 bases, and the junction held 7 bases outside the gene matches. The CDR3 covers 17 residues. Germline values: CDR1 SGHDN, CDR2 FVKESK. The CDR3, as DNA: TGTGCCAGCAGCCAAGATCACGGGAGGGTTCGCTACAATGAGCAGTTCTTC. Translation gives CASSQDHGRVRYNEQFF.

This chain uses TRBV2 with TRBJ2-4; TRBD2 might be the D (5 bases). The CDR3 length is 15 residues. CDR1 is SNHLY and CDR2 is FYNNEI in the germline V gene. The V and J ends lost 0 bases and 0 bases respectively, with 6 bases between them. CDR3 nucleotides: TGTGCCAGCAGTGAAGCCGGGGTAGCCAAAAACATTCAGTACTTC. It is translated as CASSEAGVAKNIQYF.

V and J are TRBV28 and TRBJ1-2; 8 nucleotides match TRBD1. The V and J ends lost 6 bases and 5 bases, in that order; junction bases with no gene match: 17. The CDR3 covers 17 residues. Looked up from germline, CDR1 is MDHEN and CDR2 is SYDVKM. The CDR3 here is CASRDAGQGAQGYGYTF. As DNA, the CDR3 is TGTGCCAGCAGAGATGCCGGGCAGGGGGCGCAAGGGTATGGCTACACCTTC.

The chain has TRBV7-6 and TRBJ2-2; 15 bases align to TRBD2. From germline, CDR1 is SGHVS and CDR2 FNYEAQ. V gave up 5 bases and J gave up 6 bases; unmatched junction bases: 7. The CDR3 totals 17 residues. The CDR3 nucleotides are TGTGCCAGCAGCGCTAGTGGACTAGCGGGAGGGGCCGGGGAGCTGTTTTTT. It is translated as CASSASGLAGGAGELFF.

The chain joins TRBV4-1 to TRBJ2-7; 8 nucleotides align to TRBD1. This CDR3 contains 14 residues. V shed 6 bases, J shed 5 bases, and the junction held 9 bases outside the gene matches. The germline CDR1 and CDR2 sequences are MGHRA and YSYEKL. CDR3 nucleotides: TGCGCCAGCAGTCCACCGGACAGGGAAGACGAGCAGTACTTC. Encoded protein: CASSPPDREDEQYF.

The chain employs TRBV10-3 and TRBJ1-5, with 8 nucleotides matching TRBD1. This CDR3 region has 14 residues. Germline V CDR1 and CDR2: ENHRY, SYGVKD. The V gene end was trimmed by 4 bases and the J gene end by 6 bases; junction bases not matched to a gene: 5. DNA of the CDR3: TGTGCCATCAGTGGGACAGGGTGGAGTCAGCCCCAGCATTTT. Amino acid sequence: CAISGTGWSQPQHF.

In this sample, this clone turned up a few times. The V call is TRBV18, the J call TRBJ1-3; tentatively, D is TRBD1 (6 bases). Germline CDR1 KGHSH, CDR2 LQKENI. V shed 3 bases and J shed 0 bases, with 9 bases lying between them. The CDR3 extends over 15 amino acids. In DNA, the CDR3 is TGTGCCAGCTCACCGGGACAAATCTCTGGAAACACCATATATTTT. It is translated as CASSPGQISGNTIYF.

The chain couples TRBV25-1 to TRBJ1-3; D ambiguous. Germline V gene data show CDR1 as MGHDK and CDR2 as SYGVNS. V was pared by 5 bases and J by 0 bases, with 11 bases between. The CDR3 covers 15 residues. The CDR3, as DNA: TGTGCCAGCAGTCCGGTTACGGGCTCTGGAAACACCATATATTTT. Amino acid sequence: CASSPVTGSGNTIYF.

The chain employs TRBV21-1 and TRBJ1-2. TRBV21-1 is reported as a pseudogene. CDR3 length: 16 residues. As DNA, the CDR3 is TGTGCCAGCAGACTCAAGGGGGAGGGTTTAGGGTATGGCTACACCTTC. This sequence encodes CASRLKGEGLGYGYTF.

This clone was seen only once. The rearrangement joins TRBV19 to TRBJ2-7, with 7 nucleotides matching TRBD2. Germline CDR1 is LNHDA and CDR2 is SQIVND (reference sequence). The CDR3 consists of 16 residues. V lost 5 bases to trimming and J lost 5 bases; unmatched junction nucleotides: 15. CDR3 nucleotides: TGTGCCAGTAGTCCCCGCCCAAAGGCGGGAGCTAACGAGCAGTACTTC. It yields the protein CASSPRPKAGANEQYF.

The chain has TRBV5-1 and TRBJ2-1; TRBD1 agrees at 8 bases. The CDR3 extends over 13 amino acids. V was clipped by 3 bases and J by 7 bases; unmatched bases: 3. Germline CDR1 and CDR2: SGHRS and YFSETQ. The CDR3 nucleotides are TGCGCCAGCAGCTCCGGACAGGGAAATGAGCAGTTCTTC. It encodes CASSSGQGNEQFF.

The chain employs TRBV10-2 and TRBJ2-7; D may be TRBD2 (6 bases). The CDR3 sequence is 16 residues long. The ends were cut back, 3 bases at V and 0 bases at J, with 15 bases in the middle. The germline V gene encodes CDR1 WSHSY and CDR2 SAAADI. CDR3 DNA: TGCGCCAGCAGTGAAGAGGGGCGGGGAAGCTCCTACGAGCAGTACTTC. Its protein is CASSEEGRGSSYEQYF.

CDR3 region: CASSLGRGTGYEQYF. The CDR3 DNA sequence: TGTGCCAGCAGCTTGGGCCGGGGGACAGGGTACGAGCAGTACTTC. The chain carries TRBV11-3 and TRBJ2-7; 9 bases agree with TRBD1. Germline V gene sequence: CDR1 SGHNT, CDR2 YENEEA. CDR3 length: 15 amino acids. Losses at the gene ends were 3 bases for V and 4 bases for J; bases not matched to a gene: 7.

The CDR3: CASSLNTGNYGYTF. The DNA of the CDR3 is TGTGCCAGCAGCTTAAATACAGGGAACTATGGCTACACCTTC. The rearrangement joins TRBV7-2 to TRBJ1-2; D might be TRBD1 (6 bases). The CDR3 loop spans 14 amino acids. Trimming took off 2 bases at V and 2 bases at J, with 9 bases between the two ends. Looked up from germline, CDR1 is SGHTA and CDR2 is FQGNSA.

The rearrangement joins TRBV21-1 to TRBJ1-5; the listed D gene, TRBD1, was not tested against the DNA. TRBV21-1 is a pseudogene locus. There are 17 residues in the CDR3. CDR3 in DNA: TGTGCCAGCAGCAAAATGGTAGCAGGGAAGGGCAATCAGCCCCAGCATTTT. Its translation is CASSKMVAGKGNQPQHF.

The sample holds a few counts of this clone. CDR3 region: CATSREIGSAGSGYTF. DNA of the CDR3: TGTGCCACCAGCAGAGAGATCGGCAGCGCAGGGTCGGGCTACACCTTC. This chain uses TRBV15 with TRBJ1-2; D might be TRBD1 (5 bases). The CDR3 consists of 16 residues. The germline gives CDR1 LNHNV, CDR2 YYDKDF (reference sequence). V dropped 0 bases and J dropped 8 bases, with 19 bases sitting between them.

This clone was recorded a few times. V usage is TRBV30 and J usage is TRBJ1-5; D is uncertain. V lost 5 bases and J 9 bases, leaving 5 bases between the germline ends. CDR3 length: 9 residues. The germline gives CDR1 GTSNPN, CDR2 SVGIG (reference sequence). CDR3 in amino acids: CAWGSPQHF. For the CDR3, the DNA is TGTGCCTGGGGGTCGCCCCAGCATTTT.